This record concerns one T cell receptor beta chain sequence. A much bigger clone sits one base away, suggesting this may be a read error. The CDR3 carries no conserved terminal phenylalanine or tryptophan, so it likely arises from a read error. The data belong to a study of molecular identifiers for immune sequencing clone quantification. The CDR3 extends over 12 amino acids. Trimming removed 8 bases from V and 5 bases from J, with 13 bases in between. Germline V gives CDR1 SNHLY, CDR2 FYNNEI. Naive CD8 T cell sorting was performed on the CD8+CD4-CCR7+CD45RA+ phenotype. TCRdb reprocessed the PCR reads via MiXCR and lists one record per CDR3 protein. The sample lists roughly 630,000 distinct CDR3 sequences, 25% occurring once.

Specimen: naive CD8+ T cells from blood, with Jurkat cell RNA spiked in. Noted subset: FACS-sorted CD8+CD4-CCR7+CD45RA+ naive T cells. The gene calls are TRBV2 and TRBJ2-7; D assignment may be TRBD1 or TRBD2 (5 bases each). The receptor was isolated from a human donor in good health. Some libraries in this study had Jurkat cell RNA spiked in. The CDR3 sequence is CASRGRGNEQYS. Here the CDR3 DNA reads TGTGCCAGCCGGGGTAGGGGCAACGAGCAGTACTCC.